This TCR beta chain is from a study of T cells in localized non-small cell lung cancer. General study results and limits: Turning up in adjacent lung were a median around 60 of the top 100 tumor clones. Tumor samples were not multi-region, leaving intratumor heterogeneity unexcluded. There was higher T cell clonality in uninvolved adjacent lung than in tumor, and it was highest there. Density of T cells in blood, when higher, went with longer overall survival.

Using immunoSEQ multiplex PCR, the repertoire was profiled, and TCRdb retains in-frame clones only, with some absent. The table records tens of thousands of clones, more than 85% of them present only once. On this clone: Its cognate antigen is unknown.

The CDR3 consists of 15 residues. The receptor was isolated from a female donor over 55 with stage II lung adenocarcinoma. The chain has TRBV21-1 and TRBJ2-7; the table assigns TRBD2, which was not confirmed against the DNA. TRBV21-1 represents a pseudogene. The starting material was peripheral blood mononuclear cells, obtained before any cancer treatment. CDR3 sequence (DNA): TGTGCCAGCAGCGAGGCGTTGGGTCACCTCTACGAGCAGTACTTC. Translation: CASSEALGHLYEQYF.